This T cell receptor (beta chain) was retrieved from a study of blood T cell repertoires in COVID-19. The overall study: Material from acute and convalescent COVID-19 was sourced from the United States, Italy and Spain.

Per the original methods: Amplification of reference gene primers was used by the study to estimate nucleated cell counts. Generated by immunoSEQ multiplex PCR, the TCRdb table keeps only in-frame clones and is missing some. V and J calls and clone size are those listed in that table; D and trimming were worked out from the DNA. Seen here are 450,000 to 500,000 clones, 80% to 90% observed once, and the top ten hold 3% to 3.5%. What was sequenced was peripheral blood. This clonotype originated in a human donor in a cohort sampled during active COVID-19.

In nucleotides, the CDR3 is TGTGCCTGGAGCAGCGGGGCGGCCACTGAAGCTTTCTTT. This sequence encodes CAWSSGAATEAFF. This chain connects TRBV30 to TRBJ1-1, with D tentatively TRBD1 (5 bases). Trimming took off 3 bases at V and 4 bases at J, with 12 bases between the two ends. Germline V gene lookup returns CDR1 GTSNPN and CDR2 SVGIG (reference sequence). The CDR3 length is 13 residues.